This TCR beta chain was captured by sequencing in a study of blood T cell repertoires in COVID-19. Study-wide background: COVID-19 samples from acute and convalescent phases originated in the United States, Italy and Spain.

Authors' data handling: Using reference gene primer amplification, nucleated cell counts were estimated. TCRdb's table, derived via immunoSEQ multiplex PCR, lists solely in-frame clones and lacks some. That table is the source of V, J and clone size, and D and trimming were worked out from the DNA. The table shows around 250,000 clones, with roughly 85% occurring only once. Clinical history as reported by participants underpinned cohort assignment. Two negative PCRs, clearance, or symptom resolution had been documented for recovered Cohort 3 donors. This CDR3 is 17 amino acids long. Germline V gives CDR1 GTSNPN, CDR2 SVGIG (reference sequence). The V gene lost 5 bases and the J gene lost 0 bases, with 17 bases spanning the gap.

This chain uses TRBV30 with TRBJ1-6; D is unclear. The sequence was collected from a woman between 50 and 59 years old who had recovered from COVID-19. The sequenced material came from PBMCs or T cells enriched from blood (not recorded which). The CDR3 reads CAWRPNGYSSYNSPLHF. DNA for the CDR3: TGTGCCTGGCGCCCCAACGGTTATAGCTCCTATAATTCACCCCTCCACTTT.